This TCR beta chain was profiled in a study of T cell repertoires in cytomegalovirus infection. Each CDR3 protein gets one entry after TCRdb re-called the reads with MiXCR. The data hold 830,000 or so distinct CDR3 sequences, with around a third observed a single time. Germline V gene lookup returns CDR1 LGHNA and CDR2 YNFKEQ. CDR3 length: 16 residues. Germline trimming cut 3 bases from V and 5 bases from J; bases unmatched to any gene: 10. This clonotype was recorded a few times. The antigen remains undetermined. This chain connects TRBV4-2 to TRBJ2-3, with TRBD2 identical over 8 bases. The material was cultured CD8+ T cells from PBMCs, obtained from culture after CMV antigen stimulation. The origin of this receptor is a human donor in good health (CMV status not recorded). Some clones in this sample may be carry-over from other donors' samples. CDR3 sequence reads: CASSQNVAGGGDTQYF. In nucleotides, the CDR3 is TGTGCCAGCAGCCAGAATGTGGCGGGGGGAGGAGATACGCAGTATTTT.